The 4 T cell receptor beta chains below were found in one sample sequenced in a study of cytomegalovirus exposure and HLA in healthy donors. The primer mix had 60 Vbeta and 13 Jbeta primers. The protocol was immunoSEQ multiplex PCR, while the TCRdb copy is restricted to in-frame clones and leaves out a portion. Of 150,000 to 200,000 clones detected, roughly 80% appear once; the ten largest clones hold around 1%. The sequenced sample was PBMCs. Receptor source: a young man in good health and CMV-seronegative.

As regards this clone: This sample also contains other DNA sequences that code for the same CDR3. The chain employs TRBV30 and TRBJ2-1, with D tentatively TRBD1 (6 bases). Trimming left V 3 bases short and J 3 bases short, with 15 bases between. Germline CDR1 GTSNPN, CDR2 SVGIG (reference sequence). The CDR3 runs 15 residues. CDR3 coding DNA: TGTGCCTGGAGCGTAGGGACACCAATCTACAATGAGCAGTTCTTC. It translates to CAWSVGTPIYNEQFF.

A word on this clone: Likely a read error: the CDR3 ends without its conserved phenylalanine or tryptophan. The DNA is left out, because the CDR3 cannot be placed on it with certainty; the CDR3 is given as TCRdb lists it. The rearrangement links TRBV5-5 to TRBJ1-1; TRBD1 is the table's D call, not checked against the DNA. The V gene's germline CDR1 is SGHKS and CDR2 YYEKEE (reference sequence). The CDR3 totals 13 residues, both ends included. CDR3 amino acids: CASSFHPADSPHC.

The chain has TRBV5-1 and TRBJ1-2; possible D gene TRBD1, 6 bases. The CDR3 has 13 amino acids. The germline CDR1 and CDR2 sequences are SGHRS and YFSETQ. V was trimmed by 4 bases and J by 8 bases, leaving 15 bases between them. CDR3 protein: CASSPAGTRGYTF. The DNA of the CDR3 is TGCGCCAGCAGCCCGGCAGGGACACGAGGCTACACCTTC.

The chain couples TRBV7-6 to TRBJ2-1, with 10 bases aligning to TRBD2. The germline V gene has CDR1 SGHVS and CDR2 FNYEAQ. The CDR3 consists of 14 residues. V lost 7 bases and J lost 9; bases outside the gene matches: 9. CDR3 in amino acids: CASIEAGGPGEQFF. The CDR3 DNA follows: TGTGCCAGCATCGAAGCGGGAGGGCCGGGTGAGCAGTTCTTC.